These 23 T cell receptor beta chains were all obtained from the same sample, sequenced in a study of blood T cell repertoires in COVID-19. Clones were read by immunoSEQ multiplex PCR, and TCRdb kept only the in-frame ones, dropping some. The sample includes over 150,000 clones, about nine tenths of them seen just once. The sample was peripheral blood. The source is a woman aged 55-75 years who had recovered from COVID-19.

This clone was picked up one time. This chain uses TRBV5-6 with TRBJ2-5; TRBD2 is a possible D gene (6 bases). The V end was cut by 1 base, the J end by 0 bases, with 13 bases between. The germline CDR1 and CDR2 sequences are SGHDT and YYEEEE. This CDR3 comprises 16 residues. The CDR3 DNA reads as TGTGCCAGCAGCTTGTTGCGGGATCAGTACCAAGAGACCCAGTACTTC. It translates to CASSLLRDQYQETQYF.

This clone appeared a single time. The rearrangement uses TRBV15 and TRBJ2-5; 8 bases line up with TRBD2. V lost 1 base, J lost 5 bases, and 9 bases stayed unmatched. Looked up from germline, CDR1 is LNHNV and CDR2 is YYDKDF (reference sequence). CDR3 length: 16 residues. In DNA, the CDR3 is TGTGCCACCAGCAGAGCGGGCGGGGGGCCTTGGGAGACCCAGTACTTC. This gives the protein CATSRAGGGPWETQYF.

V is TRBV19 and J is TRBJ1-2, with TRBD1 as a possible D gene (6 bases). The germline V gene has CDR1 LNHDA and CDR2 SQIVND (reference sequence). This CDR3 region has 12 residues. Trimming left V 6 bases short and J 5 bases short, with 10 bases between. CDR3 protein: CASRNRAYGYTF. The CDR3 nucleotides read TGTGCCAGTAGGAACAGGGCGTATGGCTACACCTTC.

The chain couples TRBV4-1 to TRBJ2-3; the match to TRBD2 covers 9 bases. This CDR3 region has 17 residues. V lost 1 base to trimming and J lost 2 bases; unmatched junction nucleotides: 7. CDR1 and CDR2 from the germline V gene are MGHRA and YSYEKL. The DNA for the CDR3 is TGCGCCAGCAGCCAAGGAGTAGCGGGGGCCCTCACAGATACGCAGTATTTT. This encodes CASSQGVAGALTDTQYF.

This chain joins TRBV7-8 and TRBJ1-4; no clear D. With 0 bases removed from V and 2 bases from J, the gap between germline ends came to 7 bases. This CDR3 region has 15 residues. Germline-derived CDR1 and CDR2 are SGHVS and FQNEAQ. CDR3 amino acids: CASSLASTTNEKLFF. In nucleotides, the CDR3 is TGTGCCAGCAGCTTAGCATCTACCACTAATGAAAAACTGTTTTTT. Together with reference TRBV7-8 and TRBJ1-4, the CDR3 gives the full variable domain: GAGVSQSPRYKVAKRGQDVALRCDPISGHVSLFWYQQALGQGPEFLTYFQNEAQLDKSGLPSDRFFAERPEGSVSTLKIQRTQQEDSAVYLCASSLASTTNEKLFFGSGTQLSVL.

J is TRBJ2-7 and V is TRBV4-2; possible D gene TRBD1, 5 bases. V was shortened by 4 bases and J by 1 base, with 14 bases between the two germline ends. Per the germline V gene, CDR1 is LGHNA and CDR2 is YNFKEQ. This CDR3 has 15 residues. CDR3 sequence: CASSRMTDPSYEQYF. DNA for the CDR3: TGTGCCAGCAGCCGCATGACAGATCCGTCCTACGAGCAGTACTTC.

The V call is TRBV19, the J call TRBJ1-1; D is ambiguous. The CDR3 consists of 15 residues. Germline V gene data show CDR1 as LNHDA and CDR2 as SQIVND (reference sequence). V was trimmed by 1 base and J by 0 bases, leaving 9 bases between them. CDR3 sequence (DNA): TGTGCCAGTAGTATAGTAACAGTCATGAACACTGAAGCTTTCTTT. Residues: CASSIVTVMNTEAFF.

V gene TRBV9 combines with J gene TRBJ1-3, with no clear D. This CDR3 is built from 16 residues. V was pared by 0 bases and J by 0 bases, with 10 bases between. From germline, CDR1 is SGDLS and CDR2 YYNGEE. CDR3 protein: CASSVATESSGNTIYF. The CDR3 DNA sequence: TGTGCCAGCAGCGTAGCTACGGAGAGCTCTGGAAACACCATATATTTT.

This clone occurred once. The chain couples TRBV7-2 to TRBJ1-5; possibly TRBD1 for D (6 bases). Trimming took off 2 bases at V and 5 bases at J, with 13 bases between the two ends. This CDR3 spans 15 amino acids. Germline CDR1 and CDR2: SGHTA and FQGNSA. The chain's CDR3 is CASSLIRGAYQPQHF. CDR3 nucleotide sequence: TGTGCCAGCAGCTTAATACGGGGGGCCTATCAGCCCCAGCATTTT.

This chain links TRBV7-3 with TRBJ1-5, with 7 positions matching TRBD1. Unmatched junction bases numbered 11, after V lost 5 bases and J lost 1 base. There are 17 residues in the CDR3. The germline gives CDR1 SGHTA, CDR2 FQGTGA. This CDR3 reads CASSPPGTALSNQPQHF. CDR3 nucleotide sequence: TGTGCCAGCAGCCCCCCAGGGACAGCGTTAAGCAATCAGCCCCAGCATTTT.

V usage is TRBV3-1 (or the pseudogene TRBV3-2) and J usage is TRBJ2-5; D unclear. Germline V gene data show CDR1 as LGHDT and CDR2 as YNNKEL (reference sequence). V was pared by 0 bases and J by 4 bases, with 9 bases between. The CDR3 is 14 residues long. The CDR3 loop is CASSQDFTVETQYF. The CDR3 DNA reads TGTGCCAGCAGCCAAGATTTTACAGTAGAGACCCAGTACTTC.

The V call is TRBV9, the J call TRBJ1-1; D is perhaps TRBD1 (5 bases). Germline CDR1 and CDR2: SGDLS and YYNGEE. V was cut by 3 bases and J by 4 bases, with 13 bases left in between. This CDR3 spans 14 amino acids. The CDR3 reads CASSGTTEGTEAFF. The CDR3 DNA follows: TGTGCCAGCAGCGGGACGACAGAAGGCACTGAAGCTTTCTTT.

In nucleotides, the CDR3 is TGTGCCAGCAGGCCCCCAGGGGAGCGCACAGATACGCAGTATTTT. Translating gives CASRPPGERTDTQYF. The chain combines TRBV9 with TRBJ2-3, with D possibly matching TRBD1 (6 bases). Between the trimmed V and J ends, which lost 5 bases and 1 base, there was a span of 14 bases. From germline, CDR1 is SGDLS and CDR2 YYNGEE. This CDR3 is built from 15 residues.

The CDR3 DNA sequence: TGTGCCAGCAGTTTATTCCAGGGGGGCAGGGGCTACGAGCAGTACTTC. The encoded protein is CASSLFQGGRGYEQYF. This chain connects TRBV28 to TRBJ2-7; a possible D gene is TRBD1 (7 bases). V gave up 1 base and J gave up 3 bases, with 16 bases separating them. Germline V CDR1 and CDR2: MDHEN, SYDVKM. This CDR3 is built from 16 residues.

This clone was picked up a small number of times. In nucleotides, the CDR3 is TGTGCCAGCAGCCCTATCACAGATACGCAGTATTTT. It yields the protein CASSPITDTQYF. The gene calls are TRBV21-1 and TRBJ2-3; the DNA was not compared with TRBD2, the D call given in the table. TRBV21-1 is reported as a pseudogene. The CDR3 sequence is 12 residues long.

J is TRBJ2-3 and V is TRBV5-1; 8 nucleotides line up with TRBD1. Trimming at V came to 5 bases and at J to 3 bases, leaving 8 bases not matched to a gene. CDR1 and CDR2 (germline): SGHRS, YFSETQ. The CDR3 has 15 amino acids. CDR3 residues: CASSIGQGATDTQYF. The CDR3 bases are TGCGCCAGCAGTATCGGCCAGGGGGCTACAGATACGCAGTATTTT.

In this sample, this clone turned up many times. The chain has TRBV2 and TRBJ2-1; D is perhaps TRBD2 (5 bases). Germline V gives CDR1 SNHLY, CDR2 FYNNEI. Trimming left V 2 bases short and J 2 bases short, with 10 bases between. The length of the CDR3 is 15 residues. The CDR3 protein is CASSERGSAYNEQFF. CDR3 sequence (DNA): TGTGCCAGCAGTGAACGGGGTAGTGCCTACAATGAGCAGTTCTTC.

This clone was found once. The chain uses TRBV28 and TRBJ1-5, with D unclear. With 5 bases removed from V and 6 bases from J, the gap between germline ends came to 8 bases. Per germline, CDR1 MDHEN and CDR2 SYDVKM. The CDR3 is made up of 12 amino acids. The CDR3 DNA reads TGTGCCAGCAGTGACCGGGTTCAGCCCCAGCATTTT. This gives the protein CASSDRVQPQHF. Full variable domain (missing parts from reference TRBV28 and TRBJ1-5): DVKVTQSSRYLVKRTGEKVFLECVQDMDHENMFWYRQDPGLGLRLIYFSYDVKMKEKGDIPEGYSVSREKKERFSLILESASTNQTSMYLCASSDRVQPQHFGDGTRLSIL.

J is TRBJ2-3 and V is TRBV28, with D possibly TRBD2 on 7 matching bases. The length of the CDR3 is 17 residues. V lost 3 bases, J lost 1 base, and 17 bases lay in between. CDR1 is MDHEN and CDR2 is SYDVKM in the germline V gene. CDR3 nucleotide sequence: TGTGCCAGCAGTTTGGGGGCGAGGGCGGGGGGCACAGATACGCAGTATTTT. It codes for CASSLGARAGGTDTQYF. Supplemented by reference TRBV28 and TRBJ2-3, the full variable domain reads DVKVTQSSRYLVKRTGEKVFLECVQDMDHENMFWYRQDPGLGLRLIYFSYDVKMKEKGDIPEGYSVSREKKERFSLILESASTNQTSMYLCASSLGARAGGTDTQYFGPGTRLTVL.

The chain is built from TRBV19 and TRBJ2-3, with 10 bases aligning to TRBD1. With V trimmed by 2 bases and J by 3 bases, 5 bases remained unmatched. Germline assignment: CDR1 LNHDA and CDR2 SQIVND (reference sequence). The CDR3 is 16 amino acids. The CDR3 here is CASSILRDRGTDTQYF. The CDR3 DNA sequence: TGTGCCAGTAGTATACTTAGGGACAGGGGTACAGATACGCAGTATTTT.

The chain is built from TRBV13 and TRBJ2-7; TRBD1 aligns across 7 bases. Germline CDR1 is PRHDT and CDR2 is FYEKMQ (reference sequence). V lost 5 bases and J lost 7; bases outside the gene matches: 11. The CDR3 sequence is 14 residues long. The CDR3 DNA sequence: TGTGCCAGCAGCCCAAGACAGGGAACGGGAGAGCAGTACTTC. Translating gives CASSPRQGTGEQYF.

The rearrangement uses TRBV4-1 and TRBJ1-2; D not resolved. V was trimmed by 3 bases and J by 4 bases, leaving 18 bases between them. The germline V gene has CDR1 MGHRA and CDR2 YSYEKL. CDR3 length: 16 residues. In DNA, the CDR3 is TGCGCCAGCAGCCATCCTATGGGCGTACTTGGCTATGGCTACACCTTC. It yields the protein CASSHPMGVLGYGYTF.

V is TRBV10-1 and J is TRBJ2-3; 7 bases are shared with TRBD2. The CDR3 covers 14 residues. The germline gives CDR1 WNHNN, CDR2 SYGVQD (reference sequence). V was pared by 2 bases and J by 5 bases, with 4 bases of the junction left unmatched. CDR3 protein: CASSEGGRGDTQYF. Written as DNA, the CDR3 is TGCGCCAGCAGTGAGGGAGGGAGGGGAGATACGCAGTATTTT.